This TCR beta chain was captured by sequencing in a study of OX40 agonist ivuxolimab in advanced cancers. Sequencing was performed with immunoSEQ multiplex PCR; in TCRdb, only in-frame clones are kept and a portion is missing. Here the sample spans about 64,000 clones, about four fifths being singletons. The ends were cut back, 2 bases at V and 1 base at J, with 11 bases in the middle. Looked up from germline, CDR1 is MNHEY and CDR2 is SVGAGI. This CDR3 comprises 16 residues. The sample here was CD4+ or CD8+ T cells sorted from blood, taken in a trial of the OX40 agonist ivuxolimab. The chain couples TRBV6-5 to TRBJ2-2; no definite D call. The receptor comes from an adult with an advanced solid tumor such as melanoma, head and neck, liver or kidney cancer. The CDR3 is CASSYGVVLNTGELFF. The CDR3 nucleotides are TGTGCCAGCAGTTACGGGGTAGTACTGAACACCGGGGAGCTGTTTTTT.